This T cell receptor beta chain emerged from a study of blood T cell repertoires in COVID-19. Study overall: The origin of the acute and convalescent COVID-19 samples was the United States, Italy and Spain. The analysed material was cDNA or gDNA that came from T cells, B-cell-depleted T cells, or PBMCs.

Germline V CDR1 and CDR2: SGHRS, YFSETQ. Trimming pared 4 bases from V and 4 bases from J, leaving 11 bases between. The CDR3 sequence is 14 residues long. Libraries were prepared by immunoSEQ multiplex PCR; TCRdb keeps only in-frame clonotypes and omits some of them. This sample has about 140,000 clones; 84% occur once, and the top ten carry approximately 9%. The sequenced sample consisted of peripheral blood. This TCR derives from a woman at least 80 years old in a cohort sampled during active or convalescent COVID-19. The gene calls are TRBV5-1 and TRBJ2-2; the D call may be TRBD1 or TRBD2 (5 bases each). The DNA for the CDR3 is TGCGCCAGCAGCCTGGGAGACAGCACCGGGGAGCTGTTTTTT. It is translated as CASSLGDSTGELFF.